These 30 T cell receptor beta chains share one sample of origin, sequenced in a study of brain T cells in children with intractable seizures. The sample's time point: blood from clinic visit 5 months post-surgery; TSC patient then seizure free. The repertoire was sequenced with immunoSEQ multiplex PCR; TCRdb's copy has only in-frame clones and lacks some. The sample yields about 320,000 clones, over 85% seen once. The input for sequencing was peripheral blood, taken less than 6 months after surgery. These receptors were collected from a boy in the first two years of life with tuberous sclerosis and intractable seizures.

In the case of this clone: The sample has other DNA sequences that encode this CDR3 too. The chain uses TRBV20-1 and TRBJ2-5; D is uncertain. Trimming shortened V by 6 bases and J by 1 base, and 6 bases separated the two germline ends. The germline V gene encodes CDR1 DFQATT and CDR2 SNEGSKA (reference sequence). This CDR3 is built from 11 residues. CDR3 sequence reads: CSASAQETQYF. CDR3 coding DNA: TGCAGTGCCTCGGCCCAAGAGACCCAGTACTTC.

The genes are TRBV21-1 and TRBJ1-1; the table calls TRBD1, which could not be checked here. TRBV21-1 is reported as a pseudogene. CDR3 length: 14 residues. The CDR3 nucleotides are TGTGCCAGTAAGCACAGGGGACAGGCGCCTGAAGCTTTCTTT. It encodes CASKHRGQAPEAFF.

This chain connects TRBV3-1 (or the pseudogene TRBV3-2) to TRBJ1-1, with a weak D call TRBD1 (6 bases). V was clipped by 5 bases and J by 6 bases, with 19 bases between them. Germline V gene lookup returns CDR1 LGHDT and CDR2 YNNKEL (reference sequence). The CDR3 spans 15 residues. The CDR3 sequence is CASSLRTGQGPEAFF. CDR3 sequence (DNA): TGTGCCAGCAGCTTAAGAACGGGGCAGGGGCCTGAAGCTTTCTTT.

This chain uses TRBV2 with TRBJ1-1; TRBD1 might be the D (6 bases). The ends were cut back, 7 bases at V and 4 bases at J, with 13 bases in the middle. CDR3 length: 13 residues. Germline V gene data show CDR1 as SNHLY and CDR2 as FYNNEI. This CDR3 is CASIRGGGTEAFF. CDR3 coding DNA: TGTGCCAGCATCAGGGGCGGTGGCACTGAAGCTTTCTTT.

This chain's CDR3 is CASSLATVVYGYTF. The CDR3 bases are TGTGCCAGCAGCTTAGCTACAGTCGTCTATGGCTACACCTTC. This sequence joins TRBV7-9 and TRBJ1-2; no firm D call. Germline loops: CDR1 SEHNR, CDR2 FQNEAQ (reference sequence). V was trimmed by 0 bases and J by 4 bases, leaving 9 bases between them. This CDR3 contains 14 residues.

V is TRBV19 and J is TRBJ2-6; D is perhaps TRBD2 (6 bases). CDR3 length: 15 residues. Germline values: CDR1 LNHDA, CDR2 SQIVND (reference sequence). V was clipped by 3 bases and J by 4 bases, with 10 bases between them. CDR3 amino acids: CASSIAGNGANVLTF. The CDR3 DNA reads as TGTGCCAGTAGTATTGCGGGAAACGGGGCCAACGTCCTGACTTTC.

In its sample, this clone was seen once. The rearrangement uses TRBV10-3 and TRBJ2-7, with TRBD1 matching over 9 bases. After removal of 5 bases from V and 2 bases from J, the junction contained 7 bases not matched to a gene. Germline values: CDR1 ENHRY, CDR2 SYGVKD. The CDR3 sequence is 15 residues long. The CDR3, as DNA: TGTGCCATCAGTAATACCGGGACAGGGCCCTACGAGCAGTACTTC. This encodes CAISNTGTGPYEQYF.

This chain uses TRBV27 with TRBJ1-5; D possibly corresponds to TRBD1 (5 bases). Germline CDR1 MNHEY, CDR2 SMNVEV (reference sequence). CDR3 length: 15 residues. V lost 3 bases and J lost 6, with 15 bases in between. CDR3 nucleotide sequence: TGTGCCAGCAGTTTTTCGGGGGGTGGGCGTCAGCCCCAGCATTTT. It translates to CASSFSGGGRQPQHF.

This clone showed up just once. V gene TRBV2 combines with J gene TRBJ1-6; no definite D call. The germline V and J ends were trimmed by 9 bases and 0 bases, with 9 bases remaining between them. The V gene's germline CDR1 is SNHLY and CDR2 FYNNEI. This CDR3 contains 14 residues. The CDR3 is CASRDSSYNSPLHF. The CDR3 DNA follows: TGTGCCAGTCGGGATAGCTCCTATAATTCACCCCTCCACTTT. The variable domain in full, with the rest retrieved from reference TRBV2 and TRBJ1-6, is EPEVTQTPSHQVTQMGQEVILRCVPISNHLYFYWYRQILGQKVEFLVSFYNNEISEKSEIFDDQFSVERPDGSNFTLKIRSTKLEDSAMYFCASRDSSYNSPLHFGNGTRLTVT.

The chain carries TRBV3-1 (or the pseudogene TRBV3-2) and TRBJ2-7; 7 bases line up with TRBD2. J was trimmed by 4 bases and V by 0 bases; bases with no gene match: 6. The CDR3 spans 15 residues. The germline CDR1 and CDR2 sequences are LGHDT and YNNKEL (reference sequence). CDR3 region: CASSQEAQGLYEQYF. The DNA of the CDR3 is TGTGCCAGCAGCCAAGAAGCTCAGGGACTATACGAGCAGTACTTC.

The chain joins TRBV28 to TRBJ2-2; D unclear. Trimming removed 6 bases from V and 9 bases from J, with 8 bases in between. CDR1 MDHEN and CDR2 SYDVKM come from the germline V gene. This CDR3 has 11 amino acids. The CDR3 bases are TGTGCCAGCAGACGCCAGCGGGAGCTGTTTTTT. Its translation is CASRRQRELFF. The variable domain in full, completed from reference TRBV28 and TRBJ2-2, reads DVKVTQSSRYLVKRTGEKVFLECVQDMDHENMFWYRQDPGLGLRLIYFSYDVKMKEKGDIPEGYSVSREKKERFSLILESASTNQTSMYLCASRRQRELFFGEGSRLTVL.

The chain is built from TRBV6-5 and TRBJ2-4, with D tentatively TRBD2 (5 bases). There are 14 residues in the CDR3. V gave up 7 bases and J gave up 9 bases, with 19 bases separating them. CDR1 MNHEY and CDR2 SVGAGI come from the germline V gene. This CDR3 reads CASNMRRAMGIQYF. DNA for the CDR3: TGTGCCAGCAATATGAGGCGGGCTATGGGCATTCAGTACTTC.

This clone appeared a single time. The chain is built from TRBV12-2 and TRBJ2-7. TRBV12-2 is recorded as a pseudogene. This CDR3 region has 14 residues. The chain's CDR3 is CASRLWQGAYEQYF. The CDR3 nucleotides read TGTGCAAGTCGCTTATGGCAGGGAGCCTACGAGCAGTACTTC.

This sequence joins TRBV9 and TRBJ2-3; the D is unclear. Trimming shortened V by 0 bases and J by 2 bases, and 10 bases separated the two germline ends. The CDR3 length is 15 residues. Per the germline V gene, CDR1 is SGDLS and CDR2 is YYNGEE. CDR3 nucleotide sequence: TGTGCCAGCAGCGTAGTAGGACCCCCCACAGATACGCAGTATTTT. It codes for CASSVVGPPTDTQYF.

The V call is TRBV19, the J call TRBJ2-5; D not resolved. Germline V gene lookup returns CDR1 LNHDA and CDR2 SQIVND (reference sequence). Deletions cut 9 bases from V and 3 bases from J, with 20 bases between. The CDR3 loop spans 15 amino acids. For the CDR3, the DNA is TGTGCCAGCCAAAAGGGCGCGAAGGCCAAAGAGACCCAGTACTTC. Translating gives CASQKGAKAKETQYF.

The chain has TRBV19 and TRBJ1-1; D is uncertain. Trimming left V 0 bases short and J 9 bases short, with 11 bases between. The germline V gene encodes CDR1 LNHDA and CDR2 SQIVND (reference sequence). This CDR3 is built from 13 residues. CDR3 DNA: TGTGCCAGTAGTATAGACAGGAGCCCCAAAGCTTTCTTT. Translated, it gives CASSIDRSPKAFF.

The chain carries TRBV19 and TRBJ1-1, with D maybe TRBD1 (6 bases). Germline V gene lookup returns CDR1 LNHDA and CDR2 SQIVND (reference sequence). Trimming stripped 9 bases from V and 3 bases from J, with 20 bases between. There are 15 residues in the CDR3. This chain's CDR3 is CASAPGAVMDTEAFF. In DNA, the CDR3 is TGTGCCAGCGCACCAGGGGCTGTAATGGACACTGAAGCTTTCTTT.

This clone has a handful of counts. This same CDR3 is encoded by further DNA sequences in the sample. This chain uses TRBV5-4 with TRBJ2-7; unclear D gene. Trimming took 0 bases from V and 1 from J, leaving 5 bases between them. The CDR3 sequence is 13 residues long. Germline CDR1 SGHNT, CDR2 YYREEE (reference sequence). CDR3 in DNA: TGTGCCAGCAGCTTGGGTCAGTCCTACGAGCAGTACTTC. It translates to CASSLGQSYEQYF.

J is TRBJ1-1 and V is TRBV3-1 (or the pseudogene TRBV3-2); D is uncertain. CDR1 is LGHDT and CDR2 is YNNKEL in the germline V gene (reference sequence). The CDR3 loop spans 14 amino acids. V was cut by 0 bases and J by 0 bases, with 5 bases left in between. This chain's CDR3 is CASSQERMNTEAFF. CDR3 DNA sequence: TGTGCCAGCAGCCAAGAAAGGATGAACACTGAAGCTTTCTTT.

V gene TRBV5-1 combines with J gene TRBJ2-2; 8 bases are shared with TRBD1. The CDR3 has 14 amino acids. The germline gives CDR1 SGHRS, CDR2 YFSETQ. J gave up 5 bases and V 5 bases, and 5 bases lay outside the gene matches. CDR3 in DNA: TGCGCCAGCAGTCAGGACAGGGTAACCGGGGAGCTGTTTTTT. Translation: CASSQDRVTGELFF.

CDR3 bases: TGTGCCAGCAGACCTAGCGGGAGGGCCGGTGAGCAGTACTTC. Translation gives CASRPSGRAGEQYF. This chain joins TRBV6-5 and TRBJ2-7; 12 nucleotides line up with TRBD2. The germline V gene encodes CDR1 MNHEY and CDR2 SVGAGI. With V trimmed by 6 bases and J by 7 bases, 7 bases remained unmatched. The CDR3 loop spans 14 amino acids.

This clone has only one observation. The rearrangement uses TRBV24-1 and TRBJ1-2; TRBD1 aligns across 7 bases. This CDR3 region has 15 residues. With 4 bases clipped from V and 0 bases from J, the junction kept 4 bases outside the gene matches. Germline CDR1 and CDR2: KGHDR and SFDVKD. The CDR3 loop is CATSEGGGTNYGYTF. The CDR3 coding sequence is TGTGCCACCAGTGAAGGGGGCGGCACTAACTATGGCTACACCTTC.

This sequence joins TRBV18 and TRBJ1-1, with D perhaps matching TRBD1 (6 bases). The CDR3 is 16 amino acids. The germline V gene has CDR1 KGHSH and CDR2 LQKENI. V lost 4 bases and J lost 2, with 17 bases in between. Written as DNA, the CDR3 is TGTGCCAGCTCACTCCTACAGGGAGCGGTTAACACTGAAGCTTTCTTT. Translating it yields CASSLLQGAVNTEAFF.

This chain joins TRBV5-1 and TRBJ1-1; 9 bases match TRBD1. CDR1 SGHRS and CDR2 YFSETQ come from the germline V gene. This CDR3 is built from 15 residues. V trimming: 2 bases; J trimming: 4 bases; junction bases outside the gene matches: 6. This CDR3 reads CASSFLQGASTEAFF. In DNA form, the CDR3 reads TGCGCCAGCAGCTTTCTACAGGGGGCTAGCACTGAAGCTTTCTTT.

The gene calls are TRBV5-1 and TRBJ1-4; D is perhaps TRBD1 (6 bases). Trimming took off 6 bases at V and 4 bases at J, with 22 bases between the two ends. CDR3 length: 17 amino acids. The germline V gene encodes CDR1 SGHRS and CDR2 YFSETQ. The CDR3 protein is CASTTIDNRVGNEKLFF. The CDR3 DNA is TGCGCCAGCACAACAATTGATAACAGGGTCGGTAATGAAAAACTGTTTTTT.

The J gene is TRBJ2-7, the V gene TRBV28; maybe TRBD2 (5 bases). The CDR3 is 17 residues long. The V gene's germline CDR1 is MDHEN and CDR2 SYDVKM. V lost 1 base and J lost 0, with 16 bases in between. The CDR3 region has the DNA TGTGCCAGCAGTTTATCCCCACTCACGACTAACTCCTACGAGCAGTACTTC. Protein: CASSLSPLTTNSYEQYF.

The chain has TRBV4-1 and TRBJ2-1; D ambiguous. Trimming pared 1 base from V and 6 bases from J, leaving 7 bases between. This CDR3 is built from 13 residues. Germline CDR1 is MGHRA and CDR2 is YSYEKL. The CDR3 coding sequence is TGCGCCAGCAGCCAAGCCCCCTCCAATGAGCAGTTCTTC. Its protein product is CASSQAPSNEQFF.

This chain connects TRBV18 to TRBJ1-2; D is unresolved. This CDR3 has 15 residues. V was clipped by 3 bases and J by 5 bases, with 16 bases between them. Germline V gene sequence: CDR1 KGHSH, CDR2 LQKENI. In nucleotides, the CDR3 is TGTGCCAGCTCACCCCTCGGACTGCCAAAGTATGGCTACACCTTC. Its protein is CASSPLGLPKYGYTF.

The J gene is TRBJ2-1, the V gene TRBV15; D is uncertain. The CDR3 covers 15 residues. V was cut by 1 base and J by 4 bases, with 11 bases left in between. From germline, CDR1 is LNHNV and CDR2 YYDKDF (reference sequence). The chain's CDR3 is CATSRVGKKYNEQFF. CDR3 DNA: TGTGCCACCAGCAGAGTGGGGAAGAAATACAATGAGCAGTTCTTC. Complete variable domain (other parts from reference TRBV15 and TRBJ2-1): DAMVIQNPRYQVTQFGKPVTLSCSQTLNHNVMYWYQQKSSQAPKLLFHYYDKDFNNEADTPDNFQSRRPNTSFCFLDIRSPGLGDTAMYLCATSRVGKKYNEQFFGPGTRLTVL.

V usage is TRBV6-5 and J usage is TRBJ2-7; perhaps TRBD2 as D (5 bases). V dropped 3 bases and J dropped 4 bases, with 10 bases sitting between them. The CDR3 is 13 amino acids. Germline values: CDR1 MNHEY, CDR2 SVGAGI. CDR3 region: CASSYMDSYEQYF. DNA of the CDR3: TGTGCCAGCAGTTATATGGACTCATACGAGCAGTACTTC.